This is a list of T cell receptor beta chains from one sample in a study of identical twins. A single record per CDR3 protein comes from TCRdb applying MiXCR to the 5' RACE reads. The data show roughly 260,000 distinct CDR3 sequences, approximately 8% seen once. Another study also made use of these data, one on yellow fever vaccine responses in identical twins.

The sample consisted of CD8+ T cells sorted from blood. Every receptor here comes from a woman younger than 30 in good health. Each CDR3 is given with its conserved first and last residue. A D gene is named only where the DNA matches it firmly. The listing skips clone size in some rows; elsewhere it reads once, few, many or a size class.

d_gene: TRBD2
len: 16
v_gene: TRBV20-1
abundance: many
j_gene: TRBJ2-2
CDR3aa: CSARDSQGGDTGELFF
CDR3nt: TGCAGTGCTAGAGATTCCCAGGGAGGGGACACCGGGGAGCTGTTTTTT

d_gene: TRBD2
len: 15
v_gene: TRBV9
abundance: .
j_gene: TRBJ2-1
CDR3aa: CASSVDQRGYNEQFF
CDR3nt: TGTGCCAGCAGCGTAGATCAGCGGGGATACAATGAGCAGTTCTTC

d_gene: .
len: 14
v_gene: TRBV5-5
abundance: .
j_gene: TRBJ1-5
CDR3aa: CASSSTGFNQPQHF
CDR3nt: TGTGCCAGCAGTTCGACAGGTTTCAATCAGCCCCAGCATTTT

d_gene: .
len: 13
v_gene: TRBV24-1
abundance: many
j_gene: TRBJ1-1
CDR3aa: CATSGEGDTEAFF
CDR3nt: TGTGCCACCAGTGGAGAGGGGGACACTGAAGCTTTCTTT

d_gene: .
len: 12
v_gene: TRBV13
abundance: .
j_gene: TRBJ1-1
CDR3aa: CASTDRYTEAFF
CDR3nt: TGTGCCAGCACCGACCGGTACACTGAAGCTTTCTTT

d_gene: .
len: 13
v_gene: TRBV10-2
abundance: few
j_gene: TRBJ1-1
CDR3aa: CASSATANTEAFF
CDR3nt: TGCGCCAGCAGTGCCACAGCGAACACTGAAGCTTTCTTT

d_gene: .
len: 14
v_gene: TRBV10-1
abundance: many
j_gene: TRBJ2-4
CDR3aa: CASSEPTSPNIQYF
CDR3nt: TGCGCCAGCAGTGAGCCGACTAGTCCCAACATTCAGTACTTC

d_gene: .
len: 15
v_gene: TRBV7-2
abundance: many
j_gene: TRBJ2-1
CDR3aa: CASSLETNSYNEQFF
CDR3nt: TGTGCCAGCAGCTTAGAGACTAACTCCTACAATGAGCAGTTCTTC

d_gene: .
len: 15
v_gene: TRBV27
abundance: once
j_gene: TRBJ2-6
CDR3aa: CASSLSLAGANVLTF
CDR3nt: TGTGCCAGCAGCCTTAGTTTGGCTGGGGCCAACGTCCTGACTTTC

d_gene: .
len: 13
v_gene: TRBV28
abundance: many
j_gene: TRBJ2-1
CDR3aa: CASSFRQNNEQFF
CDR3nt: TGTGCCAGCAGTTTTCGGCAGAACAATGAGCAGTTCTTC

d_gene: TRBD2
len: 15
v_gene: TRBV7-9
abundance: few
j_gene: TRBJ2-7
CDR3aa: CASSLVSSGAYEQYF
CDR3nt: TGTGCCAGCAGCTTAGTTTCAAGCGGGGCCTACGAGCAGTACTTC

d_gene: TRBD1
len: 15
v_gene: TRBV5-5
abundance: many
j_gene: TRBJ2-1
CDR3aa: CASSPGQGLWYEQFF
CDR3nt: TGTGCCAGCAGCCCGGGACAGGGGTTATGGTATGAGCAGTTCTTC

d_gene: TRBD2
len: 15
v_gene: TRBV20-1
abundance: many
j_gene: TRBJ2-3
CDR3aa: CSATDLAGSTDTQYF
CDR3nt: TGCAGTGCCACCGACTTAGCGGGGAGCACAGATACGCAGTATTTT

d_gene: .
len: 12
v_gene: TRBV10-3
abundance: few
j_gene: TRBJ2-5
CDR3aa: CAISNLQETQYF
CDR3nt: TGTGCCATCAGTAACCTCCAAGAGACCCAGTACTTC

d_gene: .
len: 12
v_gene: TRBV7-9
abundance: many
j_gene: TRBJ2-1
CDR3aa: CASDRGAGFWFF
CDR3nt: TGTGCCAGCGACCGGGGCGCAGGGTTTTGGTTCTTC

d_gene: .
len: 15
v_gene: TRBV29-1
abundance: .
j_gene: TRBJ2-7
CDR3aa: CSVEESDSISYEQYF
CDR3nt: TGCAGCGTTGAAGAATCGGACAGTATTTCCTACGAGCAGTACTTC

d_gene: .
len: 16
v_gene: TRBV6-4
abundance: .
j_gene: TRBJ2-6
CDR3aa: CASSENAGNGANVLTF
CDR3nt: TGTGCCAGCAGTGAAAATGCAGGGAACGGGGCCAACGTCCTGACTTTC

d_gene: .
len: 17
v_gene: TRBV25-1
abundance: few
j_gene: TRBJ1-4
CDR3aa: CASSEFTGGGLDEKLFF
CDR3nt: TGTGCCAGCAGTGAATTTACCGGTGGAGGGCTTGACGAAAAACTGTTTTTT

d_gene: TRBD2
len: 13
v_gene: TRBV10-3
abundance: many
j_gene: TRBJ2-1
CDR3aa: CAITGLDNNEQFF
CDR3nt: TGTGCCATCACTGGACTAGACAACAATGAGCAGTTCTTC

d_gene: TRBD2
len: 17
v_gene: TRBV24-1
abundance: many
j_gene: TRBJ2-3
CDR3aa: CATSDLTSGQSTDTQYF
CDR3nt: TGTGCCACCAGTGATTTGACTAGCGGGCAAAGCACAGATACGCAGTATTTT

d_gene: .
len: 14
v_gene: TRBV12-3/TRBV12-4
abundance: many
j_gene: TRBJ1-4
CDR3aa: CASGAGGPYEKLFF
CDR3nt: TGTGCCAGCGGTGCGGGGGGGCCCTATGAAAAACTGTTTTTT

d_gene: .
len: 16
v_gene: TRBV10-3
abundance: few
j_gene: TRBJ1-1
CDR3aa: CAISDRHQRGETEAFF
CDR3nt: TGTGCCATCAGTGATCGACACCAGAGGGGGGAGACTGAAGCTTTCTTT

d_gene: TRBD1
len: 15
v_gene: TRBV13
abundance: .
j_gene: TRBJ2-5
CDR3aa: CASSLSRQGQETQYF
CDR3nt: TGTGCCAGCAGCCTTTCCCGACAGGGACAAGAGACCCAGTACTTC

d_gene: .
len: 18
v_gene: TRBV11-2
abundance: many
j_gene: TRBJ2-1
CDR3aa: CASSPSQEWRGLYNEQFF
CDR3nt: TGTGCCAGCAGCCCTTCTCAAGAATGGAGGGGGCTGTACAATGAGCAGTTCTTC

d_gene: .
len: 14
v_gene: TRBV15
abundance: few
j_gene: TRBJ2-5
CDR3aa: CATSYLPVQETQYF
CDR3nt: TGTGCCACCAGTTACTTACCGGTCCAAGAGACCCAGTACTTC

d_gene: TRBD2
len: 17
v_gene: TRBV5-1
abundance: few
j_gene: TRBJ2-1
CDR3aa: CASTPTSRVGSYNEQFF
CDR3nt: TGCGCCAGCACCCCGACTAGCAGGGTTGGCTCCTACAATGAGCAGTTCTTC

d_gene: .
len: 15
v_gene: TRBV5-4
abundance: .
j_gene: TRBJ1-1
CDR3aa: CASSLYGGRGTEAFF
CDR3nt: TGTGCCAGCAGCTTGTATGGGGGACGGGGGACTGAAGCTTTCTTT

d_gene: .
len: 12
v_gene: TRBV27
abundance: .
j_gene: TRBJ2-5
CDR3aa: CASMDLQETQYF
CDR3nt: TGTGCCAGCATGGACTTACAAGAGACCCAGTACTTC

d_gene: TRBD2
len: 15
v_gene: TRBV9
abundance: few
j_gene: TRBJ2-1
CDR3aa: CASSASGSRNNEQFF
CDR3nt: TGTGCCAGCAGCGCTAGCGGGAGTAGGAACAATGAGCAGTTCTTC

d_gene: .
len: 15
v_gene: TRBV20-1
abundance: .
j_gene: TRBJ2-1
CDR3aa: CSARDSQSSYNEQFF
CDR3nt: TGCAGTGCTAGAGATAGCCAGAGCTCCTACAATGAGCAGTTCTTC

d_gene: .
len: 19
v_gene: TRBV5-1
abundance: few
j_gene: TRBJ2-2
CDR3aa: CASRTDYLRTNRNTGELFF
CDR3nt: TGCGCCAGCAGGACTGATTACCTCCGGACTAATAGGAACACCGGGGAGCTGTTTTTT

d_gene: .
len: 19
v_gene: TRBV28
abundance: .
j_gene: TRBJ1-5
CDR3aa: CASSFYSGGLGGANQPQHF
CDR3nt: TGTGCCAGCAGTTTTTATTCTGGGGGTCTGGGGGGGGCCAATCAGCCCCAGCATTTT

d_gene: TRBD2
len: 16
v_gene: TRBV27
abundance: few
j_gene: TRBJ2-5
CDR3aa: CASSPIAGPYQETQYF
CDR3nt: TGTGCCAGCAGTCCTATAGCGGGACCGTACCAAGAGACCCAGTACTTC

d_gene: TRBD2
len: 15
v_gene: TRBV6-1
abundance: few
j_gene: TRBJ2-1
CDR3aa: CASSLREGTYNEQFF
CDR3nt: TGTGCCAGCAGCCTTCGGGAGGGGACCTACAATGAGCAGTTCTTC

d_gene: .
len: 20
v_gene: TRBV6-2/TRBV6-3
abundance: few
j_gene: TRBJ1-2
CDR3aa: CASSYSTVGQGYSMSYGYTF
CDR3nt: TGTGCCAGCAGTTACTCGACGGTCGGCCAGGGCTATTCTATGTCTTATGGCTACACCTTC

d_gene: .
len: 14
v_gene: TRBV15
abundance: few
j_gene: TRBJ2-7
CDR3aa: CATSRGDSGDEQYF
CDR3nt: TGTGCCACCAGCAGAGGGGACTCAGGGGACGAGCAGTACTTC

d_gene: .
len: 14
v_gene: TRBV6-1
abundance: few
j_gene: TRBJ2-4
CDR3aa: CASSRPEAKNIQYF
CDR3nt: TGTGCCAGCAGCCGTCCAGAAGCCAAAAACATTCAGTACTTC

d_gene: .
len: 13
v_gene: TRBV10-2
abundance: .
j_gene: TRBJ1-6
CDR3aa: CASSAVVNSPLHF
CDR3nt: TGCGCCAGCAGTGCGGTCGTCAATTCACCCCTCCACTTT

d_gene: .
len: 12
v_gene: TRBV29-1
abundance: few
j_gene: TRBJ1-4
CDR3aa: CSVSQVNEKLFF
CDR3nt: TGCAGCGTTTCCCAAGTTAATGAAAAACTGTTTTTT

d_gene: TRBD2
len: 16
v_gene: TRBV9
abundance: few
j_gene: TRBJ2-7
CDR3aa: CASSVASSGRVSEQYF
CDR3nt: TGTGCCAGCAGCGTAGCTTCTAGCGGGAGAGTAAGCGAGCAGTACTTC

d_gene: .
len: 14
v_gene: TRBV7-8
abundance: many
j_gene: TRBJ1-1
CDR3aa: CASSSPREPPQAFF
CDR3nt: TGTGCCAGCAGCTCCCCCCGGGAGCCCCCTCAAGCTTTCTTT

d_gene: TRBD2
len: 15
v_gene: TRBV6-1
abundance: .
j_gene: TRBJ2-1
CDR3aa: CASRRFGGGYNEQFF
CDR3nt: TGTGCCAGCAGGAGATTCGGGGGGGGGTACAATGAGCAGTTCTTC

d_gene: .
len: 13
v_gene: TRBV11-2
abundance: few
j_gene: TRBJ1-1
CDR3aa: CASSPRQDTEAFF
CDR3nt: TGTGCCAGCAGCCCTAGACAGGACACTGAAGCTTTCTTT

d_gene: TRBD2
len: 17
v_gene: TRBV6-1
abundance: many
j_gene: TRBJ2-5
CDR3aa: CASSQGTSGSMQETQYF
CDR3nt: TGTGCCAGCAGCCAAGGGACTAGCGGGAGTATGCAAGAGACCCAGTACTTC

d_gene: .
len: 13
v_gene: TRBV28
abundance: .
j_gene: TRBJ2-5
CDR3aa: CASRLWVEETQYF
CDR3nt: TGTGCCAGCCGATTATGGGTTGAAGAGACCCAGTACTTC

d_gene: TRBD1
len: 13
v_gene: TRBV4-1
abundance: .
j_gene: TRBJ1-1
CDR3aa: CASRETGSTEAFF
CDR3nt: TGCGCCAGCAGAGAGACAGGGTCCACTGAAGCTTTCTTT